A single T cell receptor beta chain is shown here with its context. Its specificity is unknown. PCR involved 60 Vbeta and 13 Jbeta primers. Produced via immunoSEQ multiplex PCR; TCRdb's table is partial and in-frame only. The sample lists approximately 160,000 clones; roughly 82% were seen once. This entry belongs to a study of cytomegalovirus exposure and HLA in healthy donors. Study results and caveats: A list of 150 to 200 TCR beta chains associated with cytomegalovirus was given. TCR beta V segments were, for the most part, productive about 87% or about 30% of the time in an earlier analysis. A later analysis reportedly found fewer N-insertions in an Asian-associated ancestry cluster than the roughly 670-donor mean.

This CDR3 is 14 amino acids long. V shed 6 bases and J shed 3 bases, with 15 bases lying between them. CDR1 is LNHDA and CDR2 is SQIVND in the germline V gene (reference sequence). J is TRBJ2-7 and V is TRBV19; possible D gene TRBD2, 5 bases. The sequencing sample was made of PBMCs. This receptor was obtained from a girl aged 5 to 17 in good health and CMV-seropositive. CDR3 protein: CASRPRVPDYEQYF. CDR3 DNA: TGTGCCAGTAGACCGAGGGTCCCTGACTACGAGCAGTACTTC.